These 27 T cell receptor beta chains were sequenced from one sample in a study of blood T cells in healthy people across ages. Using a J-beta primer mix together with a sample-barcoded 5' primer, a second PCR was run for about 6 to 12 cycles. TCRdb re-analysed the 5' RACE reads in MiXCR, keeping a single row per CDR3 protein. The table has about 1.5 million distinct CDR3 sequences, roughly 40% seen once; the top ten hold 7.9%. The sample consisted of blood. The receptors shown here come from a young woman in good health.

This clonotype was seen a few times. The V gene is TRBV5-1, the J gene TRBJ2-1; D possibly corresponds to TRBD1 (6 bases). The CDR3 consists of 15 residues. The V gene lost 1 base and the J gene lost 4 bases, with 12 bases spanning the gap. Germline CDR1 is SGHRS and CDR2 is YFSETQ. The CDR3 region is CASSLISRGYNEQFF. CDR3 in DNA: TGCGCCAGCAGCTTGATCTCCAGGGGATACAATGAGCAGTTCTTC.

In its sample, this clonotype was seen a few times. This rearrangement joins TRBV7-9 to TRBJ1-1, with D perhaps TRBD1 (5 bases). CDR3 size: 12 residues. In germline, CDR1 is SEHNR, CDR2 FQNEAQ (reference sequence). Trimming removed 7 bases from V and 7 bases from J, with 13 bases in between. The CDR3 nucleotides read TGTGCCAGCAACCTCTTGGGGGGTGAAGCTTTCTTT. As protein: CASNLLGGEAFF.

This chain joins TRBV6-5 and TRBJ2-7; a possible D gene is TRBD1 (6 bases). The CDR3 loop spans 12 amino acids. V dropped 9 bases and J dropped 8 bases, with 17 bases sitting between them. Germline V lookup: CDR1 MNHEY, CDR2 SVGAGI. CDR3 in amino acids: CASGGTPTKQYF. CDR3 DNA: TGTGCCAGTGGGGGCACCCCAACGAAGCAGTACTTC.

The sample holds a few counts of this clonotype. The chain carries TRBV6-1 and TRBJ2-7; TRBD1 aligns across 9 bases. The CDR3 is made up of 13 amino acids. Germline CDR1 MNHNS, CDR2 SASEGT. The V segment lost 8 bases and the J segment 5 bases; nucleotides outside the gene matches: 7. The CDR3 loop reads CASGTGTINEQYF. In nucleotides, the CDR3 is TGTGCCAGCGGGACAGGGACAATCAACGAGCAGTACTTC.

In this sample, this clonotype turned up a few times. This chain connects TRBV5-1 to TRBJ2-2; weak D call: TRBD1 (6 bases). CDR1 SGHRS and CDR2 YFSETQ come from the germline V gene. CDR3 length: 17 residues. V lost 1 base and J 0 bases, leaving 13 bases between the germline ends. The CDR3 nucleotides read TGCGCCAGCAGCTTGACTGGGACACAGACGAACACCGGGGAGCTGTTTTTT. Translating gives CASSLTGTQTNTGELFF.

The chain employs TRBV10-2 and TRBJ2-3, with D maybe TRBD2 (5 bases). V lost 7 bases to trimming and J lost 0 bases, with 20 bases between them. The CDR3 contains 17 residues. From germline, CDR1 is WSHSY and CDR2 SAAADI. The CDR3 protein is CASTSGFSGSSTDTQYF. As DNA, the CDR3 is TGCGCCAGCACAAGCGGCTTCTCGGGATCTAGCACAGATACGCAGTATTTT.

The CDR3: CASSPNIATNEKLFF. For the CDR3, the DNA is TGTGCCAGCTCACCAAATATTGCAACTAATGAAAAACTGTTTTTT. This chain connects TRBV18 to TRBJ1-4; D remains ambiguous. Germline CDR1 is KGHSH and CDR2 is LQKENI. This CDR3 comprises 15 residues. Trimming removed 2 bases from V and 0 bases from J, with 7 bases in between.

The chain joins TRBV27 to TRBJ2-3; 9 nucleotides align to TRBD2. CDR3 length equals 14 residues. Trimming took 8 bases from V and 5 from J; bases not matched to a gene: 8. Germline CDR1 is MNHEY and CDR2 is SMNVEV (reference sequence). Here the CDR3 reads CASLGGGAVDTQYF. The CDR3 DNA sequence: TGTGCCAGCTTAGGCGGGGGGGCCGTAGATACGCAGTATTTT.

The gene calls are TRBV27 and TRBJ2-1; TRBD1 aligns across 8 bases. The CDR3 is made up of 15 amino acids. V trimming: 5 bases; J trimming: 2 bases; junction bases outside the gene matches: 5. Germline values: CDR1 MNHEY, CDR2 SMNVEV (reference sequence). The CDR3 loop is CASSHDRGPYNEQFF. Here the CDR3 DNA reads TGTGCCAGCAGTCACGACAGGGGACCCTACAATGAGCAGTTCTTC.

The CDR3 DNA is TGTGCCAGCAGTTTGACGGCGGGGGCGAGGGTAGATACGCAGTATTTT. As protein: CASSLTAGARVDTQYF. The chain joins TRBV5-6 to TRBJ2-3; the D gene is possibly TRBD2 (7 bases). Trimming removed 5 bases at V and 5 bases at J, with 21 bases between. CDR3 length: 16 amino acids. Germline V lookup: CDR1 SGHDT, CDR2 YYEEEE. The full variable domain, completed using reference TRBV5-6 and TRBJ2-3, is DAGVTQSPTHLIKTRGQQVTLRCSPKSGHDTVSWYQQALGQGPQFIFQYYEEEERQRGNFPDRFSGHQFPNYSSELNVNALLLGDSALYLCASSLTAGARVDTQYFGPGTRLTVL.

This clonotype was counted a few times. The V gene is TRBV7-9, the J gene TRBJ1-2; D unclear. The CDR3 has 12 amino acids. Trimming took off 8 bases at V and 7 bases at J, with 14 bases between the two ends. Germline CDR1 reads SEHNR; CDR2 reads FQNEAQ (reference sequence). CDR3 nucleotides: TGTGCCAGCGGACCGTCTGTTTCTGGCTACACCTTC. Its translation is CASGPSVSGYTF.

The V and J genes are TRBV7-2 and TRBJ2-1; 9 bases align to TRBD2. CDR3 length equals 15 residues. Per germline, CDR1 SGHTA and CDR2 FQGNSA. Trimming took 1 base from V and 10 from J; bases not matched to a gene: 8. The CDR3 nucleotides are TGTGCCAGCAGCTTAGAATCTAGCGGGGCCCTAGAGCAGTTCTTC. Translation gives CASSLESSGALEQFF.

This clonotype was recorded a few times. V and J are TRBV4-1 and TRBJ2-4, with 7 bases that match TRBD2. CDR3 length equals 16 residues. Trimming removed 1 base from V and 5 bases from J; junction bases left unmatched: 8. From germline, CDR1 is MGHRA and CDR2 YSYEKL. The CDR3 coding sequence is TGCGCCAGCAGCCAAGTCGGGTACCTAGCGGAAAACATTCAGTACTTC. Its translation: CASSQVGYLAENIQYF.

The gene calls are TRBV20-1 and TRBJ2-1; TRBD2 is a possible D gene (5 bases). The length of the CDR3 is 15 residues. Trimming removed 0 bases at V and 3 bases at J, with 12 bases between. Germline V gene lookup returns CDR1 DFQATT and CDR2 SNEGSKA (reference sequence). This CDR3 is CSARDSGKGYNEQFF. The CDR3 nucleotides are TGCAGTGCTAGAGATTCCGGGAAAGGCTACAATGAGCAGTTCTTC.

This clonotype has only a few counts. This chain uses TRBV7-2 with TRBJ1-3; possible D gene TRBD1, 5 bases. The CDR3 contains 15 residues. Trimming took 3 bases from V and 0 from J, leaving 9 bases between them. Germline-derived CDR1 and CDR2 are SGHTA and FQGNSA. CDR3 sequence (DNA): TGTGCCAGCAGCTTGGGACGGTTCTCTGGAAACACCATATATTTT. This encodes CASSLGRFSGNTIYF.

The chain carries TRBV20-1 and TRBJ2-3; D gene unclear. Trimming removed 6 bases from V and 6 bases from J, with 13 bases in between. The CDR3 spans 12 residues. Germline lookup yields CDR1 DFQATT and CDR2 SNEGSKA (reference sequence). CDR3 DNA sequence: TGCAGTGCCGGCTCAAATACGGATACGCAGTATTTT. This encodes CSAGSNTDTQYF.

This clonotype was recorded a few times. V is TRBV3-1 and J is TRBJ2-5; D may be TRBD2 (6 bases). The CDR3 sequence is 13 residues long. V lost 8 bases to trimming and J lost 11 bases, with 21 bases between them. CDR1 and CDR2 from the germline V gene are LGHDT and YNNKEL (reference sequence). The CDR3 is CASHGEDYNEQYF. The CDR3 coding sequence is TGTGCCAGCCACGGGGAGGACTACAATGAGCAGTACTTC.

The CDR3 region has the DNA TGTGCCAGCAGTGCGACCGGGACTAGTTACAATGAGCAGTACTTC. Encoded protein: CASSATGTSYNEQYF. The V gene is TRBV9, the J gene TRBJ2-4; 8 bases match TRBD2. The germline V gene has CDR1 SGDLS and CDR2 YYNGEE. Trimming cost V 5 bases and J 13 bases; bases outside gene matches: 17. CDR3 length: 15 residues.

This clonotype was observed at least ten times. The CDR3 loop is CSARSRKAGVETQYF. CDR3 coding DNA: TGCAGTGCTAGATCCCGTAAAGCGGGAGTAGAGACCCAGTACTTC. The chain links TRBV20-1 to TRBJ2-5, with 8 bases aligning to TRBD2. CDR3 length: 15 residues. Trimming at V came to 2 bases and at J to 4 bases, leaving 9 bases not matched to a gene. The germline V gene has CDR1 DFQATT and CDR2 SNEGSKA (reference sequence).

The chain is built from TRBV21-1 and TRBJ2-4; the listed D gene, TRBD2, was not tested against the DNA. TRBV21-1 is recorded as a pseudogene. The CDR3 loop spans 10 amino acids. CDR3: CAGLKNIQYF. The CDR3 DNA reads TGTGCCGGACTCAAAAACATTCAGTACTTC.

The gene calls are TRBV5-6 and TRBJ2-5; 7 bases align to TRBD1. The DNA end is more similar to TRBJ2-7, so the J call may be wrong. The CDR3 runs 13 residues. In germline, CDR1 is SGHDT, CDR2 YYEEEE. This chain's CDR3 is CASSLKTGNEQYF. The DNA for the CDR3 is TGTGCCAGCAGCTTGAAGACAGGGAACGAGCAGTACTTC.

This clonotype was seen just once. Written as DNA, the CDR3 is TGTGCCAGCAGTGACAGTAGTGGCTACACCTTC. Protein sequence: CASSDSSGYTF. This chain links TRBV25-1 with TRBJ1-2; D is unclear. V lost 3 bases and J 7 bases, leaving 6 bases between the germline ends. Germline CDR1 reads MGHDK; CDR2 reads SYGVNS. The CDR3 is 11 amino acids.

The V gene is TRBV6-6, the J gene TRBJ2-5; TRBD2 might be the D (6 bases). This CDR3 region has 16 residues. Germline assignment: CDR1 MNHNY and CDR2 SVGAGI (reference sequence). Trimming removed 0 bases at V and 5 bases at J, with 16 bases between. The CDR3 region is CASSYSGLEGGETQYF. Here the CDR3 DNA reads TGTGCCAGCAGTTACTCGGGACTGGAAGGTGGGGAGACCCAGTACTTC.

Of note for this clonotype: This may come from a read error, since a much larger clone is one base off. V is TRBV20-1 and J is TRBJ1-2; D uncertain. Per the germline V gene, CDR1 is DFQATT and CDR2 is SNEGSKA (reference sequence). The ends were cut back, 0 bases at V and 7 bases at J, with 6 bases in the middle. The length of the CDR3 is 11 residues. The CDR3 DNA is TGCAGTGCTAGAGATTCCTGTGGCTACACCTTC. This encodes CSARDSCGYTF.

This clonotype has just one count. V gene TRBV20-1 combines with J gene TRBJ2-5, with 10 bases matching TRBD2. The CDR3 length is 15 residues. CDR1 and CDR2 (germline): DFQATT, SNEGSKA (reference sequence). Trimming at V came to 1 base and at J to 4 bases, leaving 6 bases not matched to a gene. CDR3 region: CSARGTSGVRETQYF. The CDR3 nucleotides are TGCAGTGCTAGAGGGACTAGCGGAGTTCGAGAGACCCAGTACTTC.

This clonotype was counted a few times. V is TRBV7-2 and J is TRBJ2-3; 9 nucleotides agree with TRBD2. The CDR3 is 16 amino acids. CDR1 SGHTA and CDR2 FQGNSA come from the germline V gene. V gave up 5 bases and J gave up 1 base; unmatched junction bases: 7. DNA for the CDR3: TGTGCCAGCAGCGAGAGACTAGCGGAACGCACAGATACGCAGTATTTT. Its translation: CASSERLAERTDTQYF.

This chain connects TRBV2 to TRBJ2-5; D not certain. Between the trimmed V and J ends, which lost 1 base and 5 bases, there was a span of 5 bases. Germline CDR1 and CDR2: SNHLY and FYNNEI. The CDR3 length is 12 residues. The CDR3 coding sequence is TGTGCCAGCAGTGAAGTGGCTGAGACCCAGTACTTC. Its translation: CASSEVAETQYF.